These T cell receptor beta chains were read from a single sample in a study of control samples from healthy donors and cancer patients. Clones were read by immunoSEQ multiplex PCR, and TCRdb kept only the in-frame ones, dropping some. This sample has fewer than 200,000 clones, with 90% to 95% found just once. Sequences were obtained from blood. The origin of the receptors is a woman between 55 and 75 years old in good health. The CDR3 runs from the conserved cysteine through the conserved F or W. Fields, in order: J gene, clone size, D gene, V gene, CDR3 DNA, CDR3 protein. A D gene is named only where the DNA matches it firmly. Clone size is not always given. Where it is, it says once, few, many or a class for expanded clones.

TRBJ1-1 | once | - | TRBV6-5 | TGTGCCAGCACCAGGGCAGGGTATTCTATTACTGAAGCTTTCTTT | CASTRAGYSITEAFF
TRBJ2-4 | - | TRBD2 | TRBV18 | TGTGCCAGCTCACCACCCCCTGGACTAGCGGGGAACAAAAACATTCAGTACTTC | CASSPPPGLAGNKNIQYF
TRBJ1-3 | - | - | TRBV28 | TGTGCCAGCAGTTCAAGGGGTTCTGGAAACACCATATATTTT | CASSSRGSGNTIYF
TRBJ2-3 | - | - | TRBV7-3 | TGTGCCAGCAGCTTAACAAACGGGGTAGCAGATACGCAGTATTTT | CASSLTNGVADTQYF
TRBJ1-4 | once | - | TRBV18 | TGTGCCAGCTCACCCACAACACCCTATGAAAAACTGTTTTTT | CASSPTTPYEKLFF
TRBJ2-4 | - | - | TRBV20-1 | TGCAGTGCTAGACGCGGCGACTACCCCCTATTC | CSARRGDYPLF
TRBJ1-1 | - | TRBD1 | TRBV7-3 | TGTGCCAGCAGCTTAAAACGGACAGGAGAGGACACTGAAGCTTTCTTT | CASSLKRTGEDTEAFF
TRBJ1-3 | - | - | TRBV27 | TGTGCCAGCAGTGGAACAGGGAGCTCTGGAAACACCATATATTTT | CASSGTGSSGNTIYF
TRBJ2-3 | - | TRBD1 | TRBV25-1 | TGTGCCAGCAGTACCGGGACAGGGAGAACAGATACGCAGTATTTT | CASSTGTGRTDTQYF
TRBJ1-6 | - | - | TRBV27 | TGTGCCAGCAGTTTCTCCGGACAGATTGTTAATTCACCCCTCCACTTT | CASSFSGQIVNSPLHF
TRBJ1-3 | - | TRBD1 | TRBV6-2/TRBV6-3 | TGTGCCAGCAGTGCGAGCGGCAGGGGGACCTATCACTCTGGAAACACCATATATTTT | CASSASGRGTYHSGNTIYF
TRBJ2-1 | - | - | TRBV5-1 | TGCGCCAGCAGCAAAAGTGCTGCCATCGATGAGCAGTTCTTC | CASSKSAAIDEQFF
TRBJ2-5 | - | - | TRBV19 | TGTGCCAGTAGTAGTGCAGGGAGCCAAGAGACCCAGTACTTC | CASSSAGSQETQYF
TRBJ1-2 | - | - | TRBV5-6 | TGTGCCAGCAGCTTGGTCTCGTACCGGGACTGGGGCTACACCTTC | CASSLVSYRDWGYTF
TRBJ2-2 | - | TRBD1 | TRBV5-5 | TGTGCCAGCAGTTGGGGACAGAGCACCGGGGAGCTGTTTTTT | CASSWGQSTGELFF
TRBJ1-4 | - | - | TRBV5-6 | TGTGCCAGCAGCTTGAGGGGGATTTACTCAACTAATGAAAAACTGTTTTTT | CASSLRGIYSTNEKLFF
TRBJ2-1 | - | - | TRBV10-3 | TGTGCCTCCGTCCAGGGGGCTAGCGGTGAGCAGTTCTTC | CASVQGASGEQFF
TRBJ1-1 | - | - | TRBV5-1 | TGCGCCAGCAGCTTGGCTCTGGGGGAGGTGAACACTGAAGCTTTCTTT | CASSLALGEVNTEAFF
TRBJ1-1 | - | - | TRBV27 | TGTGCCAGCTGGGCCATTAAGAACACTGAAGCTTTCTTT | CASWAIKNTEAFF
TRBJ1-2 | once | - | TRBV5-6 | TGTGCCAGCAGGCTTTCTGGTGGCTACACCTTC | CASRLSGGYTF
TRBJ2-1 | - | TRBD2 | TRBV6-5 | TGTGCCATCGGACTAGCCCGCCCGTCGGGTGAGCAGTTCTTC | CAIGLARPSGEQFF
TRBJ1-2 | - | TRBD1 | TRBV27 | TGTGCCAGCAGTTTCAACAGGGGAAGGGGCTATGGCTACACCTTC | CASSFNRGRGYGYTF
TRBJ1-2 | - | TRBD1 | TRBV5-1 | TGCGCCAGCAGCTCCGGGACAGCGTATGGCTACACCTTC | CASSSGTAYGYTF
TRBJ1-5 | - | - | TRBV6-2/TRBV6-3 | TGTGCCAGCAGTTACACGACAGATCAGCCCCAGCATTTT | CASSYTTDQPQHF
TRBJ2-5 | once | - | TRBV5-1 | TGCGCCAGCAGCCTCCAAGAGACCCAGTACTTC | CASSLQETQYF
TRBJ1-1 | - | - | TRBV7-6 | TGTGCCAGCAGCTTAATGATCACAATGAACACTGAAGCTTTCTTT | CASSLMITMNTEAFF
TRBJ2-2 | - | - | TRBV10-2 | TGCGCCAGCAGCAAGGACAGCCCGAACACCGGGGAGCTGTTTTTT | CASSKDSPNTGELFF
TRBJ1-5 | - | - | TRBV7-8 | TGTGCCAGCAGCCCTCTGCTAGGTTTTAGCAATCAGCCCCAGCATTTT | CASSPLLGFSNQPQHF
TRBJ2-2 | - | - | TRBV27 | TGTGCCAGCAGTTACACCTGGGGGACCGGGGAGCTGTTTTTT | CASSYTWGTGELFF
TRBJ1-6 | - | - | TRBV6-2/TRBV6-3 | TGTGCCAGCAGTTACCCCCTCGGGGGCAGGGACTCCTTCTATAATTCACCCCTCCACTTT | CASSYPLGGRDSFYNSPLHF
TRBJ2-3 | once | TRBD2 | TRBV5-8 | TGTGCCAGCAGCTTGGCCTTGGGACTAGCATTATTATCAGATACGCAGTATTTT | CASSLALGLALLSDTQYF
TRBJ1-2 | medium-sized | - | TRBV7-2 | TGTGCCAGCAGCTTAGGTCCGTACAGGGGCTACACCTTC | CASSLGPYRGYTF
TRBJ2-5 | - | - | TRBV7-8 | TGTGCCAGCAGCCTGGGTGGTTCCAAGGCAGAGACCCAGTACTTC | CASSLGGSKAETQYF
TRBJ1-2 | - | - | TRBV25-1 | TGTGCCAGCAGTGCTAAGTATGGCTACACCTTC | CASSAKYGYTF
TRBJ1-2 | - | - | TRBV11-3 | TGTGCCAGCAGCGACGGACGGGGTCATGGCTACACCTTC | CASSDGRGHGYTF
TRBJ1-2 | - | - | TRBV7-2 | TGTGCCAGCAGCTTTTCGCAGGGGTATGGCTACACCTTC | CASSFSQGYGYTF
TRBJ2-1 | - | - | TRBV15 | TGTGCCACCAGCAGAGGGGTCTCAGGGTTAGGCAATGAGCAGTTCTTC | CATSRGVSGLGNEQFF
TRBJ2-2 | - | TRBD2 | TRBV11-2 | TGTGCCAGCAGCTTCCGTACTAGCGGGGTTAAAACCGGGGAGCTGTTTTTT | CASSFRTSGVKTGELFF
TRBJ1-2 | - | - | TRBV3-1/TRBV3-2 | TGTGCCAGCAGCCAACGAGGGTATGGCTACACCTTC | CASSQRGYGYTF
TRBJ2-3 | - | - | TRBV5-8 | TGTGCCAGCAGCAGGAGGGGGGGCCTTGCAGATACGCAGTATTTT | CASSRRGGLADTQYF
TRBJ1-6 | - | - | TRBV18 | TGTGCCAGCTCACCACCTCAAGGGGATAATTCACCCCTCCACTTT | CASSPPQGDNSPLHF
TRBJ1-3 | - | - | TRBV7-6 | TGTGCCAGCAGCTTACAGGGTGGAAACACCATATATTTT | CASSLQGGNTIYF
TRBJ1-5 | - | - | TRBV3-1/TRBV3-2 | TGTGCCAGCAGCCAAGATCTGCCCGGTCAGCCCCAGCATTTT | CASSQDLPGQPQHF
TRBJ2-5 | - | - | TRBV28 | TGTGCCAGCAGTTTGGGGGGGCACGAGACCCAGTACTTC | CASSLGGHETQYF
TRBJ1-5 | - | - | TRBV7-8 | TGTGCCAGCAGCTTACTGAGGTCGAGCAATCAGCCCCAGCATTTT | CASSLLRSSNQPQHF
TRBJ1-5 | - | TRBD1 | TRBV9 | TGTGCCAGCAGCGTAGATCACAGGGGCCAGCCCCAGCATTTT | CASSVDHRGQPQHF
TRBJ1-2 | - | - | TRBV4-1 | TGCGCCAGCAGCCAAGAAGGCAGGGGAGACTATGGCTACACCTTC | CASSQEGRGDYGYTF
TRBJ1-3 | - | - | TRBV27 | TGTGCCAGCAGTTCCGGGGGGGGCTCTGGAAACACCATATATTTT | CASSSGGGSGNTIYF
TRBJ2-5 | - | - | TRBV6-2/TRBV6-3 | TGTGCCAGCAGTCCATTGTGGGACTTCCAAGAGACCCAGTACTTC | CASSPLWDFQETQYF
TRBJ1-5 | - | - | TRBV11-2 | TGTGCCAGCAGCTTAAATACGGGTAGCAATCAGCCCCAGCATTTT | CASSLNTGSNQPQHF
TRBJ1-1 | medium-sized | TRBD1 | TRBV30 | TGTGCCTGGAATTTAGGACAGGTGAACACTGAAGCTTTCTTT | CAWNLGQVNTEAFF